Below are 18 T cell receptor beta chains sequenced from a single sample in a study of cytotoxic CD8 clonotypes in ibrutinib-treated CLL. Produced via immunoSEQ multiplex PCR; TCRdb's table is partial and in-frame only. This sample has approximately 150,000 clones; roughly four fifths occur once, and the top ten carry 3.5% to 5.5%. This sample comprised PBMCs, obtained after 24 months of ibrutinib treatment. The receptors derive from a human donor with chronic lymphocytic leukemia.

The rearrangement uses TRBV6-5 and TRBJ2-2; D unresolved. The CDR3 runs 15 residues. The ends were cut back, 4 bases at V and 4 bases at J, with 13 bases in the middle. Germline CDR1 and CDR2: MNHEY and SVGAGI. The CDR3 DNA reads as TGTGCCAGCAGTTTAAATCTGGTGCGCACCGGGGAGCTGTTTTTT. Protein sequence: CASSLNLVRTGELFF.

This chain joins TRBV4-1 and TRBJ1-5; D unclear. CDR1 is MGHRA, CDR2 YSYEKL, per germline. There are 16 residues in the CDR3. Trimming cost V 5 bases and J 0 bases, with 14 bases left between them. CDR3 in DNA: TGCGCCAGCAGCTCGGGCGGGAGTAATAGCAATCAGCCCCAGCATTTT. As protein: CASSSGGSNSNQPQHF.

About this clone itself: The junction does not match germline at one end; this may be a read error. The chain links TRBV6-1 to TRBJ2-7; D perhaps matches TRBD2 (6 bases). Germline V gives CDR1 MNHNS, CDR2 SASEGT. CDR3 length equals 15 residues. The DNA for the CDR3 is TGTGCCAGCAGTGACCCCGGGACTTCATACTACAAGCAGTACTTC. Translating gives CASSDPGTSYYKQYF.

This chain connects TRBV10-3 to TRBJ2-7; TRBD2 matches 12 bases. J gave up 0 bases and V 9 bases, and 3 bases lay outside the gene matches. The CDR3 has 14 residues. The V gene's germline CDR1 is ENHRY and CDR2 SYGVKD. CDR3 in DNA: TGTGCCATAGGACTAGCGGGAACCTCCTACGAGCAGTACTTC. Its protein product is CAIGLAGTSYEQYF.

The rearrangement joins TRBV11-1 to TRBJ2-5, with 8 bases identical to TRBD1. The trim removed 5 bases at V and 3 bases at J, leaving 8 bases unmatched. The germline CDR1 and CDR2 sequences are SGHAT and FQDESV (reference sequence). The CDR3 is 15 amino acids. As DNA, the CDR3 is TGTGCCAGCAGCCAACGCGGACAGGGTGAAGAGACCCAGTACTTC. As protein: CASSQRGQGEETQYF.

The rearrangement uses TRBV29-1 and TRBJ2-5; D possibly corresponds to TRBD2 (6 bases). Between the trimmed V and J ends, which lost 0 bases and 4 bases, there was a span of 15 bases. The CDR3 is 15 residues long. Germline V gives CDR1 SQVTM, CDR2 ANQGSEA. The CDR3 DNA reads TGCAGCGTTGAAGATGCCCAGGGAGGCCCAGAGACCCAGTACTTC. Translating gives CSVEDAQGGPETQYF. Complete variable domain (other parts from reference TRBV29-1 and TRBJ2-5): SAVISQKPSRDICQRGTSLTIQCQVDSQVTMMFWYRQQPGQSLTLIATANQGSEATYESGFVIDKFPISRPNLTFSTLTVSNMSPEDSSIYLCSVEDAQGGPETQYFGPGTRLLVL.

The chain recombines TRBV28 with TRBJ1-2; 7 bases map to TRBD1. This CDR3 is built from 13 residues. V lost 7 bases, J lost 6 bases, and 8 bases stayed unmatched. Germline CDR1 is MDHEN and CDR2 is SYDVKM. Here the CDR3 DNA reads TGTGCCAGCACCATAGGGGGCAGGGATGGCTACACCTTC. Protein sequence: CASTIGGRDGYTF.

The rearrangement links TRBV19 to TRBJ1-1, with D maybe TRBD1 (5 bases). CDR3 length equals 14 residues. Trimming took 2 bases from V and 6 from J, leaving 13 bases between them. CDR1 is LNHDA and CDR2 is SQIVND in the germline V gene (reference sequence). DNA of the CDR3: TGTGCCAGTAGTATACCCTCTAGGGGTTCTGAAGCTTTCTTT. Translating it yields CASSIPSRGSEAFF.

V usage is TRBV4-1 and J usage is TRBJ1-1; 7 bases are a match to TRBD1. CDR1 is MGHRA, CDR2 YSYEKL, per germline. Trimming took 5 bases from V and 5 from J; bases not matched to a gene: 20. The CDR3 is 18 amino acids. The CDR3 bases are TGCGCCAGCAGCTATGTACCGGGACAGCCGATTAGGGGGACTGAAGCTTTCTTT. This gives the protein CASSYVPGQPIRGTEAFF.

V and J are TRBV5-1 and TRBJ2-7; D gene unclear. The CDR3 is 11 amino acids. Germline V gene data show CDR1 as SGHRS and CDR2 as YFSETQ. Deletions cut 0 bases from V and 2 bases from J, with 0 bases between. The DNA of the CDR3 is TGCGCCAGCAGCTTGGCCTACGAGCAGTACTTC. Translation: CASSLAYEQYF.

J is TRBJ2-3 and V is TRBV30; no firm D call. In germline, CDR1 is GTSNPN, CDR2 SVGIG (reference sequence). The CDR3 consists of 14 residues. Trimming pared 7 bases from V and 7 bases from J, leaving 21 bases between. The CDR3, as DNA: TGTGCCTCTACTATCCGGGCCGCTCTAAATACGCAGTATTTT. Encoded protein: CASTIRAALNTQYF.

This chain joins TRBV6-5 and TRBJ1-1, with a tentative D call TRBD1 (6 bases). This CDR3 spans 15 amino acids. Germline V lookup: CDR1 MNHEY, CDR2 SVGAGI. V was trimmed by 6 bases and J by 4 bases, leaving 18 bases between them. This chain's CDR3 is CASRPTRGGSTEAFF. The DNA of the CDR3 is TGTGCCAGCAGACCGACCAGGGGAGGGAGCACTGAAGCTTTCTTT.

The rearrangement joins TRBV9 to TRBJ2-7, with no clear D. CDR3 size: 13 residues. Trimming took off 0 bases at V and 2 bases at J, with 6 bases between the two ends. Germline V gene sequence: CDR1 SGDLS, CDR2 YYNGEE. CDR3 region: CASSVGSTYEQYF. CDR3 bases: TGTGCCAGCAGCGTAGGCAGTACCTACGAGCAGTACTTC.

The chain couples TRBV5-1 to TRBJ1-6; maybe TRBD1 (6 bases). The germline V gene has CDR1 SGHRS and CDR2 YFSETQ. V was cut by 5 bases and J by 10 bases, with 22 bases left in between. CDR3 length equals 16 residues. Here the CDR3 reads CASRWGGPARGSPLHF. The DNA for the CDR3 is TGCGCCAGCAGATGGGGGGGCCCCGCTCGTGGGTCACCCCTCCACTTT.

The V gene is TRBV6-1, the J gene TRBJ1-2; D is unresolved. V lost 0 bases, J lost 7 bases, and 9 bases lay in between. The CDR3 has 13 amino acids. CDR1 is MNHNS, CDR2 SASEGT, per germline. CDR3: CASSEAGAVGYTF. The CDR3, as DNA: TGTGCCAGCAGTGAAGCGGGTGCGGTTGGCTACACCTTC.

The CDR3 nucleotides read TGTGCCAGCAGCTTAGAAGAAGGTGAGCAGTTCTTC. Its translation: CASSLEEGEQFF. The chain joins TRBV7-2 to TRBJ2-1; D is unresolved. Germline CDR1 reads SGHTA; CDR2 reads FQGNSA. Trimming cost V 1 base and J 9 bases, with 7 bases left between them. This CDR3 spans 12 amino acids. Complete variable domain (other parts from reference TRBV7-2 and TRBJ2-1): GAGVSQSPSNKVTEKGKDVELRCDPISGHTALYWYRQSLGQGLEFLIYFQGNSAPDKSGLPSDRFSAERTGGSVSTLTIQRTQQEDSAVYLCASSLEEGEQFFGPGTRLTVL.

The V gene is TRBV13, the J gene TRBJ1-5, with D possibly TRBD1 on 6 matching bases. Trimming shortened V by 5 bases and J by 3 bases, and 11 bases separated the two germline ends. The CDR3 is 14 amino acids. CDR1 is PRHDT, CDR2 FYEKMQ, per germline (reference sequence). DNA for the CDR3: TGTGCCAGCAGCAACCGACAGGTCAATCAGCCCCAGCATTTT. This encodes CASSNRQVNQPQHF. Full variable domain (rest looked up from reference TRBV13 and TRBJ1-5): AAGVIQSPRHLIKEKRETATLKCYPIPRHDTVYWYQQGPGQDPQFLISFYEKMQSDKGSIPDRFSAQQFSDYHSELNMSSLELGDSALYFCASSNRQVNQPQHFGDGTRLSIL.

Concerning this clone itself: Other DNA sequences within the sample encode an identical CDR3. The chain employs TRBV15 and TRBJ1-1; weak D call: TRBD1 (6 bases). Germline assignment: CDR1 LNHNV and CDR2 YYDKDF (reference sequence). Deletions cut 1 base from V and 5 bases from J, with 11 bases between. The CDR3 has 14 amino acids. CDR3 residues: CATSRGGGRTEAFF. The CDR3 DNA reads as TGTGCCACCAGCAGAGGGGGGGGCCGAACTGAAGCTTTCTTT.